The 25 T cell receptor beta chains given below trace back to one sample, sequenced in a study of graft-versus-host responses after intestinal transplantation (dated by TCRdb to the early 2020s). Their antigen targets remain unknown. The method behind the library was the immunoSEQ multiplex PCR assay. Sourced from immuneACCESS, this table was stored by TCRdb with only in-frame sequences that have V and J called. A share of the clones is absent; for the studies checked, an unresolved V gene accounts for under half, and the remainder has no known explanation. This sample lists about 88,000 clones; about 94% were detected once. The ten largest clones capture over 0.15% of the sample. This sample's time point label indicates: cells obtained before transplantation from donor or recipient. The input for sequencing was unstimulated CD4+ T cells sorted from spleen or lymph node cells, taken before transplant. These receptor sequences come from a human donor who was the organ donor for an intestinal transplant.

CDR3 sequence (DNA): TGTGCCAGCAGCTTTAAGCTTTCGGGACAGATGCAATATGGCTACACCTTC. Amino acids: CASSFKLSGQMQYGYTF. This chain connects TRBV5-6 to TRBJ1-2, with 7 bases matching TRBD1. The V and J ends lost 2 bases and 5 bases, in that order; junction bases with no gene match: 15. The CDR3 has 17 amino acids. From germline, CDR1 is SGHDT and CDR2 YYEEEE.

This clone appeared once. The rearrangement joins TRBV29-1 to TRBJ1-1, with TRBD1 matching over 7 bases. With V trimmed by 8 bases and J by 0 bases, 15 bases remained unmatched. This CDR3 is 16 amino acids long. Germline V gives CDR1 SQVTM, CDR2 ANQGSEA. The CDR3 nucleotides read TGCAGCACACGGACAGGATGGGGGGTATTGAACACTGAAGCTTTCTTT. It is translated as CSTRTGWGVLNTEAFF.

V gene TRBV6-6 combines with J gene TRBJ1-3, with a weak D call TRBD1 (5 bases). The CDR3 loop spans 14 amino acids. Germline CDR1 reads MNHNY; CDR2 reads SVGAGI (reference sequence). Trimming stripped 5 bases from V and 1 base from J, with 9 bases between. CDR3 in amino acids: CASSLTGSGNTIYF. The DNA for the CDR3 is TGTGCCAGCAGTCTCACAGGTTCTGGAAACACCATATATTTT.

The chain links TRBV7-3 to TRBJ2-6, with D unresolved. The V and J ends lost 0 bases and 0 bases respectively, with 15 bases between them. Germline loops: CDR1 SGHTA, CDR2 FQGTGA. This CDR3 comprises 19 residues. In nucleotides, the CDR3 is TGTGCCAGCAGCTTAACGTCCCCAGGTTTGTTCTCTGGGGCCAACGTCCTGACTTTC. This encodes CASSLTSPGLFSGANVLTF.

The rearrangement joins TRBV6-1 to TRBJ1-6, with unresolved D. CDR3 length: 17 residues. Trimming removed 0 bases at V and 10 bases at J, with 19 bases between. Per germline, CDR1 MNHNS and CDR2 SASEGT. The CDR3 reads CASSEAGIFSFGSPLHF. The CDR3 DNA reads TGTGCCAGCAGTGAAGCGGGGATCTTCAGTTTTGGATCACCCCTCCACTTT.

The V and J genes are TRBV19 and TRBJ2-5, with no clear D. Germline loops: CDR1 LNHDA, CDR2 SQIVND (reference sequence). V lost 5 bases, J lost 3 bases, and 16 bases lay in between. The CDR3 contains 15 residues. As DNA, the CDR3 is TGTGCCAGTAGTGCCATTTCTGGACCAGAAGAGACCCAGTACTTC. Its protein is CASSAISGPEETQYF. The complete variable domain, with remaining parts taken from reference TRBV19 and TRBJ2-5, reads DGGITQSPKYLFRKEGQNVTLSCEQNLNHDAMYWYRQDPGQGLRLIYYSQIVNDFQKGDIAEGYSVSREKKESFPLTVTSAQKNPTAFYLCASSAISGPEETQYFGPGTRLLVL.

The CDR3 loop is CASSPTYTNTGELFF. CDR3 in DNA: TGCGCCAGCAGCCCAACATATACTAACACCGGGGAGCTGTTTTTT. V gene TRBV5-1 combines with J gene TRBJ2-2; unclear D gene. This CDR3 has 15 residues. CDR1 and CDR2 from the germline V gene are SGHRS and YFSETQ. The germline V and J ends were trimmed by 4 bases and 2 bases, with 12 bases remaining between them.

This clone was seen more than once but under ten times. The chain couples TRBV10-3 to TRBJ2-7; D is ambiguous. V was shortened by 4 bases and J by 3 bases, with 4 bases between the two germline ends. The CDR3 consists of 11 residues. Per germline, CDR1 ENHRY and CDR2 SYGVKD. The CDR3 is CAISGLYEQYF. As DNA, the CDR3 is TGTGCCATCAGTGGACTCTACGAGCAGTACTTC.

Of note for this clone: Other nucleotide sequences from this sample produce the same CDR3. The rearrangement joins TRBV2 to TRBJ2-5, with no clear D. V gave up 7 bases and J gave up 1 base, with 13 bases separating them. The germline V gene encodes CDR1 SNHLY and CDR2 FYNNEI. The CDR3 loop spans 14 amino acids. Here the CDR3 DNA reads TGTGCCAGCAAACGGTCGTGGTTCCAAGAGACCCAGTACTTC. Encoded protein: CASKRSWFQETQYF.

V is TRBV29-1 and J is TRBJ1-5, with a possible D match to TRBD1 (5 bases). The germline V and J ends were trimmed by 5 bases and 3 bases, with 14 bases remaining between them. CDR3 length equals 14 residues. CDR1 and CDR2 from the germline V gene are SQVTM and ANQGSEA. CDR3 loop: CSVIEDTYNQPQHF. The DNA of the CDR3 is TGCAGCGTTATCGAGGACACCTACAATCAGCCCCAGCATTTT.

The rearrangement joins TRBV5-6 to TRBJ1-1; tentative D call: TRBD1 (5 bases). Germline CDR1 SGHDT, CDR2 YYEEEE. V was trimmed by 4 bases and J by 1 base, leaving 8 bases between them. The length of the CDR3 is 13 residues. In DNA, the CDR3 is TGTGCCAGCAGCCTTGACAGGAACACTGAAGCTTTCTTT. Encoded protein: CASSLDRNTEAFF.

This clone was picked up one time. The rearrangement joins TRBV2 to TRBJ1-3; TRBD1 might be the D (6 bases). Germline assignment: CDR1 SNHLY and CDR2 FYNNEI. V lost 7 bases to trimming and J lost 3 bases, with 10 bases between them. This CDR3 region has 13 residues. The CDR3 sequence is CASNQGNGNTIYF. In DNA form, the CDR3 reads TGTGCCAGCAACCAGGGGAATGGAAACACCATATATTTT.

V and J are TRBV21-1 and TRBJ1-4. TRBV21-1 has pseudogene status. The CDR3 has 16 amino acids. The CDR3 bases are TGTGCCAGCAGCCGCCGCTACAAGGTGCATAATGAAAAACTGTTTTTT. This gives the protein CASSRRYKVHNEKLFF.

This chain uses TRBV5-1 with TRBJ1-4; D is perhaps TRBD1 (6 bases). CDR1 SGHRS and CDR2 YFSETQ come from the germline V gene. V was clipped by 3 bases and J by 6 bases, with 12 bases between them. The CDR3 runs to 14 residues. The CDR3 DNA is TGCGCCAGCAGCTCAGGGGAAGTTTATGAAAAACTGTTTTTT. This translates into CASSSGEVYEKLFF.

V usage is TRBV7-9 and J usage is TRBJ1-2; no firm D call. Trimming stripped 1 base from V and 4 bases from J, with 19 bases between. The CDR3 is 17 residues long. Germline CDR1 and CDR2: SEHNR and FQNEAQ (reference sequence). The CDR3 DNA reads TGTGCCAGCAGCTTAGAATTAGGTTCTGGGGTGAGCTATGGCTACACCTTC. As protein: CASSLELGSGVSYGYTF.

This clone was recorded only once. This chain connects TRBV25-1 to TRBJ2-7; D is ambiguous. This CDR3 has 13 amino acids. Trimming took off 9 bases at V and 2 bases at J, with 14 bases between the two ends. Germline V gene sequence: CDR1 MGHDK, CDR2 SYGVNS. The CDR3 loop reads CASALAGAYEQYF. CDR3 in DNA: TGTGCCAGTGCCTTGGCAGGCGCCTACGAGCAGTACTTC.

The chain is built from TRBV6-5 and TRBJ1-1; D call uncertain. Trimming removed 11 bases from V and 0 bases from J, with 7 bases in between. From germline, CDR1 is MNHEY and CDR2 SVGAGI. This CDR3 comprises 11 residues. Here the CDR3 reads CAGTMNTEAFF. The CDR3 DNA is TGTGCCGGTACTATGAACACTGAAGCTTTCTTT.

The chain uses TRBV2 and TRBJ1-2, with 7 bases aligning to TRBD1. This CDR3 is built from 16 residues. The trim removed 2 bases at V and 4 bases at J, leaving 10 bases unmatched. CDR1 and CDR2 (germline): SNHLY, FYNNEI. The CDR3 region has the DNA TGTGCCAGCAGTGAATTGTGGGACAGCTCTTCCTATGGCTACACCTTC. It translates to CASSELWDSSSYGYTF.

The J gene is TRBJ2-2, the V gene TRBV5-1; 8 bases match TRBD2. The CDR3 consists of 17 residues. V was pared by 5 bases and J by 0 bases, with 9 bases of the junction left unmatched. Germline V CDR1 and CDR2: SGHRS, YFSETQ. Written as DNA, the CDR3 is TGCGCCAGCAGTTTGTTTGCGGGGGGACCGAACACCGGGGAGCTGTTTTTT. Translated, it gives CASSLFAGGPNTGELFF.

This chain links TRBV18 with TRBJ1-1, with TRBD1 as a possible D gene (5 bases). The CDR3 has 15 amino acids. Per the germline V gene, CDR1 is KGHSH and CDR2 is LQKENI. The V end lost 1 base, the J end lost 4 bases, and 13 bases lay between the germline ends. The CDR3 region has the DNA TGTGCCAGCTCACCACGGTCAGGGTACGGCACTGAAGCTTTCTTT. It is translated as CASSPRSGYGTEAFF.

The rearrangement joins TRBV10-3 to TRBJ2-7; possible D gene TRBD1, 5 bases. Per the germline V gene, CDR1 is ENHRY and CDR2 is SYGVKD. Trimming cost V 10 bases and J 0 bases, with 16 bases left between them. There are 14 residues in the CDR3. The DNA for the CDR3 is TGTGCCACACGGACACGGCCAAGCTCCTACGAGCAGTACTTC. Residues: CATRTRPSSYEQYF.

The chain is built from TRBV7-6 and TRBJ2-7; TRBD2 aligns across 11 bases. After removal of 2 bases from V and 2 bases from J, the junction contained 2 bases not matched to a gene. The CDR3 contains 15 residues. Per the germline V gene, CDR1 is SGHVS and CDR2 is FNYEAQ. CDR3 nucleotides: TGTGCCAGCAGCTTAACTAGCGGGGGTGCCTACGAGCAGTACTTC. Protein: CASSLTSGGAYEQYF.

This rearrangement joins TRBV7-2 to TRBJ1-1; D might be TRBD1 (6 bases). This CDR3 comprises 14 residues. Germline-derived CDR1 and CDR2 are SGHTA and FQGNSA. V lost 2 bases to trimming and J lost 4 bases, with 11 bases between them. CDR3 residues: CASSLSQGGTEAFF. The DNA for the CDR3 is TGTGCCAGCAGCTTATCACAGGGAGGCACTGAAGCTTTCTTT.

CDR3 bases: TGTGCCACCAGCAGAGAGGCAGGGCTCTACGAGCAGTACTTC. Translating gives CATSREAGLYEQYF. This chain uses TRBV15 with TRBJ2-7; weak D call: TRBD1 (5 bases). The germline V gene encodes CDR1 LNHNV and CDR2 YYDKDF (reference sequence). This CDR3 has 14 residues. V was clipped by 0 bases and J by 3 bases, with 9 bases between them.

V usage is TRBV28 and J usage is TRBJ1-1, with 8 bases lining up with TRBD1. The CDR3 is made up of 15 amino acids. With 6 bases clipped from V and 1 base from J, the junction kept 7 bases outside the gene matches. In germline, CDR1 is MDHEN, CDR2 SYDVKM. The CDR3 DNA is TGTGCCAGCAGCCAGGGGGCTGGTGAGAACACTGAAGCTTTCTTT. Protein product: CASSQGAGENTEAFF.